Reported below is one TCR beta chain. Profiled with immunoSEQ multiplex PCR; TCRdb holds only in-frame clones, not every one. This sample has 200,000 to 300,000 clones, with around 90% found just once. The CDR3 totals 16 residues. The ends lost 6 bases at V and 4 bases at J; junction bases unmatched: 10. Per germline, CDR1 LGHNT and CDR2 FRNRAP. The sample originates from a study of blood T cell repertoires in COVID-19. At the level of the study: There were acute and convalescent COVID-19 samples, and they came from the United States, Italy and Spain. The cDNA or gDNA used as material had been derived from T cells, B-cell-depleted T cells, or PBMCs.

Those enrolled in Seattle joined during active infection and were followed longitudinally afterward. The sample taken for sequencing was peripheral blood. The genes are TRBV12-5 and TRBJ2-2; 8 bases agree with TRBD2. The TCR sequence derives from a man aged 25-45 years with COVID-19, enrolled during active disease. CDR3 region: CASGIAGGASTGELFF. The CDR3 coding sequence is TGTGCTAGTGGCATCGCCGGGGGGGCGAGCACCGGGGAGCTGTTTTTT.